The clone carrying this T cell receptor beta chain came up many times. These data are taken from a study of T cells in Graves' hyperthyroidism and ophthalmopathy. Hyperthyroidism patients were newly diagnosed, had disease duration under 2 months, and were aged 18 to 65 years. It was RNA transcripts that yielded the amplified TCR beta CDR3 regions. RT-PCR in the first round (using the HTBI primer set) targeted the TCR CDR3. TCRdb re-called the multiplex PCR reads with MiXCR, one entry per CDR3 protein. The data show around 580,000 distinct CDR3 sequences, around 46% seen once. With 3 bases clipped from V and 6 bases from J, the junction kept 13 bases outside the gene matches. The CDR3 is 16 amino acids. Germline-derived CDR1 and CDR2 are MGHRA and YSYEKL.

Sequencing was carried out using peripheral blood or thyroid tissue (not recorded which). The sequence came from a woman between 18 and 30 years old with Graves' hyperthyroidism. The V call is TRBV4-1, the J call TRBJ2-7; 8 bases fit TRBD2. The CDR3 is CASSHNRLAGPPEQYF. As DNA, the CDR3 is TGCGCCAGCAGCCATAATAGGTTAGCGGGACCCCCCGAGCAGTACTTC.